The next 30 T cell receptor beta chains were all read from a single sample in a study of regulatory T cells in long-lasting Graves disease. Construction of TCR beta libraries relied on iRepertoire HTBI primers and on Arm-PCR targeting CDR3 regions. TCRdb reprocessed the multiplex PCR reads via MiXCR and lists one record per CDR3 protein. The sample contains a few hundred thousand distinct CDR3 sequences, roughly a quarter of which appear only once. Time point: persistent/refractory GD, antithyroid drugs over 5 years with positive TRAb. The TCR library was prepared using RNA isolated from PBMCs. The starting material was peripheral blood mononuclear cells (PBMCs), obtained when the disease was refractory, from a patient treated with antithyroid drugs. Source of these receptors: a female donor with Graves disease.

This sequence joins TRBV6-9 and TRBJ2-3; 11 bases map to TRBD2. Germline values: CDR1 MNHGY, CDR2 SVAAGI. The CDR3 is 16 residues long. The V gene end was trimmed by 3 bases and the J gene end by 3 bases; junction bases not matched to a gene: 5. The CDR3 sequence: CASSYATSGRTDTQYF. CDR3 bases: TGTGCCAGCAGTTACGCTACTAGCGGGAGAACAGATACGCAGTATTTT.

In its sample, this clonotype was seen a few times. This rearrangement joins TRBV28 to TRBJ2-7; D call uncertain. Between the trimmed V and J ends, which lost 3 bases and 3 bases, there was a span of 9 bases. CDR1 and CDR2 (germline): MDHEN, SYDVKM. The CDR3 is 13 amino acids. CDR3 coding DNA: TGTGCCAGCAGTTTCGGGCAGCTCTACGAGCAGTACTTC. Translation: CASSFGQLYEQYF.

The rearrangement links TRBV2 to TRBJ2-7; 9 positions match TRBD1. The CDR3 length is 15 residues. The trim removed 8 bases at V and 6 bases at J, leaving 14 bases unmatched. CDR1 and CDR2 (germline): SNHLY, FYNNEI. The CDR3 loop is CASSSAGTGSGEQYF. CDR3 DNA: TGTGCCAGCTCTTCTGCCGGGACAGGGTCGGGCGAGCAGTACTTC.

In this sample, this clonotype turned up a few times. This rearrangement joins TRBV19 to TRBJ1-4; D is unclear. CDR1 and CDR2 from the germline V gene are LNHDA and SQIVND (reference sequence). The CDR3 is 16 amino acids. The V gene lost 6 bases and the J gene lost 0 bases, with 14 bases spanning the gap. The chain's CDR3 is CASRRVLGATNEKLFF. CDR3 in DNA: TGTGCCAGTAGACGCGTTTTAGGAGCAACTAATGAAAAACTGTTTTTT.

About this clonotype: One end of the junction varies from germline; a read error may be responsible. The CDR3 region is CASSGLGRGLETRYF. The CDR3 nucleotides are TGTGCCAGCAGTGGCCTGGGAAGGGGGCTAGAGACCCGGTACTTC. V and J are TRBV28 and TRBJ2-5; 7 positions match TRBD1. Germline CDR1 reads MDHEN; CDR2 reads SYDVKM. The CDR3 spans 15 residues.

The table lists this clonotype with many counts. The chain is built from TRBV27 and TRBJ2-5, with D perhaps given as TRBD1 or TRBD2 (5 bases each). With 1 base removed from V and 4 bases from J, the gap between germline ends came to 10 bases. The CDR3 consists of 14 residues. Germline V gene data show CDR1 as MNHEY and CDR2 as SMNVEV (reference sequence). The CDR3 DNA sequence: TGTGCCAGCAGTTTATGGGGGAGCGGAGAGACCCAGTACTTC. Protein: CASSLWGSGETQYF.

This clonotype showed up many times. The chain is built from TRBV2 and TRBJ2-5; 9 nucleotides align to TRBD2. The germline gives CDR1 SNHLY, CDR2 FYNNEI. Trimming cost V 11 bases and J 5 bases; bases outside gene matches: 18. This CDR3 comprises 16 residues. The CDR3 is CASQGGVSGSLETQYF. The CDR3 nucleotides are TGTGCCTCCCAAGGTGGAGTTAGCGGGAGCTTGGAGACCCAGTACTTC.

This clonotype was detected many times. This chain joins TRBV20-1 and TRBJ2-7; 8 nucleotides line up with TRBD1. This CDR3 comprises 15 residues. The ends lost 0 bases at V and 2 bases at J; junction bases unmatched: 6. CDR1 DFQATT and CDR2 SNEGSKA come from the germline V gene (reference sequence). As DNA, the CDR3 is TGCAGTGCTAGAGAAACCGGGACAGGAACCTACGAGCAGTACTTC. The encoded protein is CSARETGTGTYEQYF.

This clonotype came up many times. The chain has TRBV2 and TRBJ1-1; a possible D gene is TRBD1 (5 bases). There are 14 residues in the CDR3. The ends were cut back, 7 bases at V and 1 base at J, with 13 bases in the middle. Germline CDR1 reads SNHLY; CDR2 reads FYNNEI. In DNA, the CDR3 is TGTGCCAGCAAGGAGGGGACCCAGAACACTGAAGCTTTCTTT. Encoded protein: CASKEGTQNTEAFF.

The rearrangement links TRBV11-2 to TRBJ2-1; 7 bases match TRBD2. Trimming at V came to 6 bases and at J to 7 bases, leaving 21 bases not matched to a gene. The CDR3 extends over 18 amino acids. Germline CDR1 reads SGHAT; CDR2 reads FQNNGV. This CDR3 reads CASSSFGRRLALENEQFF. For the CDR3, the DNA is TGTGCCAGCAGTTCATTCGGGAGGAGACTAGCTTTAGAAAATGAGCAGTTCTTC.

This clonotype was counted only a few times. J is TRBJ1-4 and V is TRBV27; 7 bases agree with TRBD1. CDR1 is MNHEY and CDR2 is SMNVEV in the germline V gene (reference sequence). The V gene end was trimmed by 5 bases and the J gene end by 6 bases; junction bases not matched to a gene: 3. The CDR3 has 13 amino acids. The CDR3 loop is CASSTGAYEKLFF. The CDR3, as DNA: TGTGCCAGCAGTACAGGGGCCTATGAAAAACTGTTTTTT. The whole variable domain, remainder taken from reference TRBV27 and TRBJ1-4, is EAQVTQNPRYLITVTGKKLTVTCSQNMNHEYMSWYRQDPGLGLRQIYYSMNVEVTDKGDVPEGYKVSRKEKRNFPLILESPSPNQTSLYFCASSTGAYEKLFFGSGTQLSVL.

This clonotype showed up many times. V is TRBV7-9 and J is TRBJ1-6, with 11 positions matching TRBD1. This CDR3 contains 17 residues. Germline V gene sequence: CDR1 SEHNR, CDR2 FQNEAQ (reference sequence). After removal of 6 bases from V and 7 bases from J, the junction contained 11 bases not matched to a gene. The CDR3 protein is CASRHSGTGGVNSPLHF. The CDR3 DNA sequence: TGTGCCAGCAGGCATTCGGGGACAGGGGGTGTCAATTCACCCCTCCACTTT.

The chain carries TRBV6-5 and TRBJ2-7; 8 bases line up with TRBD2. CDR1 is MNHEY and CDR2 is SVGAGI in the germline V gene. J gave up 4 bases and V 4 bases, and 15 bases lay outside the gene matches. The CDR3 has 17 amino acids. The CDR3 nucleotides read TGTGCCAGCAGTTCGGCATTAGCGGGAACTTGGAATTACGAGCAGTACTTC. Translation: CASSSALAGTWNYEQYF.

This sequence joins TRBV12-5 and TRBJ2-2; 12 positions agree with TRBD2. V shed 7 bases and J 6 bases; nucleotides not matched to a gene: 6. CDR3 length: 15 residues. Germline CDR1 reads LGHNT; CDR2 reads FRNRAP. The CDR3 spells CASALAGGPAGELFF. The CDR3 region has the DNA TGTGCTAGTGCTCTAGCGGGAGGGCCGGCCGGGGAGCTGTTTTTT.

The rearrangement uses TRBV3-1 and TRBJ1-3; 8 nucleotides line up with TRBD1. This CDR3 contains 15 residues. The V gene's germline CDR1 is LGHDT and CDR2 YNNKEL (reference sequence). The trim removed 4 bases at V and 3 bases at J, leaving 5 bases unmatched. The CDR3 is CASSRQGTGGNTIYF. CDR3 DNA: TGTGCCAGCAGCCGACAGGGGACAGGTGGAAACACCATATATTTT.

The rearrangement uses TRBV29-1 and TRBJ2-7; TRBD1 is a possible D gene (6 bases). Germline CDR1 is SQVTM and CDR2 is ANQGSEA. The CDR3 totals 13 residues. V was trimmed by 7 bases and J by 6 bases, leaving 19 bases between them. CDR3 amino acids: CSAEVQGRFEQYF. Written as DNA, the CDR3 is TGCAGCGCCGAGGTACAGGGTCGGTTCGAGCAGTACTTC.

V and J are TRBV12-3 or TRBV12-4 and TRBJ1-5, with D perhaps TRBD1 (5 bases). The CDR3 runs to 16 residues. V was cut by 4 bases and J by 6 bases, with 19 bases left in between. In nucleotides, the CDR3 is TGTGCCAGCAGTTCTATTATCAGGGAGGTTGGTCAGCCCCAGCATTTT. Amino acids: CASSSIIREVGQPQHF.

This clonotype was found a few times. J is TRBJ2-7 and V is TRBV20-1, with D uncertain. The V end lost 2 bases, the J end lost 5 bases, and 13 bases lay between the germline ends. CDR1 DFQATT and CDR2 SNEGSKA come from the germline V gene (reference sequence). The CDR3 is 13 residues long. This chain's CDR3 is CSARTDLLDEQYF. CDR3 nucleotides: TGCAGTGCTAGAACGGACCTGCTTGACGAGCAGTACTTC.

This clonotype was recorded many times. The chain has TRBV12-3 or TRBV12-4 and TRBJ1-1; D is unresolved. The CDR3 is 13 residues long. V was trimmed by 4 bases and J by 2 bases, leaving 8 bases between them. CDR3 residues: CASSSKGNTEAFF. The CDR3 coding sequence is TGTGCCAGCAGTTCGAAGGGTAACACTGAAGCTTTCTTT.

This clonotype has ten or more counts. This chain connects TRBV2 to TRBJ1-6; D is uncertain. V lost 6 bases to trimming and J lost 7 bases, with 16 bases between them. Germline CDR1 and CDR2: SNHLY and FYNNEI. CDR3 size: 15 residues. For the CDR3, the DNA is TGTGCCAGCAGCGAGACCGCGCGTTCGAATTCACCCCTCCACTTT. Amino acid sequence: CASSETARSNSPLHF.

CDR3 sequence: CASSTFRQMSSYNEQFF. The CDR3 nucleotides are TGTGCCAGCAGTACCTTCAGGCAGATGAGCTCCTACAATGAGCAGTTCTTC. The chain is built from TRBV28 and TRBJ2-1; no firm D call. The length of the CDR3 is 17 residues. Germline V CDR1 and CDR2: MDHEN, SYDVKM. V dropped 5 bases and J dropped 0 bases, with 17 bases sitting between them.

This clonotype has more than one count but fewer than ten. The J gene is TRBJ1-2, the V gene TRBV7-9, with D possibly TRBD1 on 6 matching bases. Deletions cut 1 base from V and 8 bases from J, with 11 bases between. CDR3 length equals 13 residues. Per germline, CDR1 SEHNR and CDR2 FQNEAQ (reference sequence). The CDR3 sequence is CASSLEGEAGYTF. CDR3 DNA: TGTGCCAGCAGCTTAGAGGGGGAGGCCGGCTACACCTTC.

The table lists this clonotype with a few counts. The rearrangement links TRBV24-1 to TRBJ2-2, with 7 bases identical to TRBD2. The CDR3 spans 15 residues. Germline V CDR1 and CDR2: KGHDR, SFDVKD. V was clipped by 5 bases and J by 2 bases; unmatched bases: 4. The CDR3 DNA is TGTGCCACCAGTGCGGCGGGAGCTAACACCGGGGAGCTGTTTTTT. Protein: CATSAAGANTGELFF.

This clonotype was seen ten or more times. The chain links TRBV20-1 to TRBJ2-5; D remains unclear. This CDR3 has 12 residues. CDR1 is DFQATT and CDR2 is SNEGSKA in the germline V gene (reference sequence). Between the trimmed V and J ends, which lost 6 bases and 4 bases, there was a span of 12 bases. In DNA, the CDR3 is TGCAGTGCACCCCCTCCGGGAGAGACCCAGTACTTC. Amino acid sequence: CSAPPPGETQYF.

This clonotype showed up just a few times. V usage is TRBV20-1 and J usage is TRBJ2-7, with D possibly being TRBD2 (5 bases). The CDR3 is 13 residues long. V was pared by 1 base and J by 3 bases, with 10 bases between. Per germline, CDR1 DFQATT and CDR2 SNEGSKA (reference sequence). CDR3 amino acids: CSARGTQRYEQYF. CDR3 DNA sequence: TGCAGTGCTAGAGGGACTCAACGCTACGAGCAGTACTTC.

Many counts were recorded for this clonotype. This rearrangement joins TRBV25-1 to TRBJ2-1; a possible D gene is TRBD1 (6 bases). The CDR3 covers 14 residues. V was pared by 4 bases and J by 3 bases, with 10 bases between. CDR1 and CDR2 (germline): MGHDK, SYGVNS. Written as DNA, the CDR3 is TGTGCCAGCAGTGCAAACAGGGACTACAATGAGCAGTTCTTC. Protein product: CASSANRDYNEQFF.

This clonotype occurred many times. The CDR3 protein is CASSTVTEAFF. The CDR3 DNA sequence: TGTGCCAGCAGCACAGTCACTGAAGCTTTCTTT. The chain is built from TRBV12-3 or TRBV12-4 and TRBJ1-1; D is uncertain. CDR3 length: 11 amino acids. Trimming stripped 6 bases from V and 4 bases from J, with 6 bases between.

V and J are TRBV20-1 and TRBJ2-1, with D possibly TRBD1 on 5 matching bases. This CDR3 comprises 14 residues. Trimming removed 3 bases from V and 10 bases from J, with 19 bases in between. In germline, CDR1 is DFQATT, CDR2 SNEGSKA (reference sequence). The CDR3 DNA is TGCAGTGCTAGGCCCCAGCCCCAAAACAGGGAGCAGTTCTTC. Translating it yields CSARPQPQNREQFF.

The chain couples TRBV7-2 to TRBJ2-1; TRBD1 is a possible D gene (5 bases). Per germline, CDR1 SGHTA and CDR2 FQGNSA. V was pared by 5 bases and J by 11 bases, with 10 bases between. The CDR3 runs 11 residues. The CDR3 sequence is CASSEGVQQFF. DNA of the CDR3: TGTGCCAGCAGCGAAGGGGTACAGCAGTTCTTC.

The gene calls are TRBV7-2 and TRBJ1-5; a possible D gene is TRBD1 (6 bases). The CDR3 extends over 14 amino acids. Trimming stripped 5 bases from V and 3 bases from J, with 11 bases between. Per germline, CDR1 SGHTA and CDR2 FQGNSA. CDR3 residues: CASSPGQYNQPQHF. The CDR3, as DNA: TGTGCCAGCAGCCCCGGACAGTACAATCAGCCCCAGCATTTT.